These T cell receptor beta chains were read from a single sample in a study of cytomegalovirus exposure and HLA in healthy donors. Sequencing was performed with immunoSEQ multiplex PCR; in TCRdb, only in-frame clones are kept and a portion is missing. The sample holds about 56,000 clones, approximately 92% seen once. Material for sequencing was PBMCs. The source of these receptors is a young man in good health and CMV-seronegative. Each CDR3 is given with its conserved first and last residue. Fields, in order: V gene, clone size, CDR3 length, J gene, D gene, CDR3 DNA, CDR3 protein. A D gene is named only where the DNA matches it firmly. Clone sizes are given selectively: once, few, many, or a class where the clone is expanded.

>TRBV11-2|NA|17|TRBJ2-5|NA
TGTGCCAGCAGTCCATCCCCTCAGTGGACAGAACAAGAGACCCAGTACTTC
CASSPSPQWTEQETQYF
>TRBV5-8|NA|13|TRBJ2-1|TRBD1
TGTGCCAGCAGCGAGGGACAGTACAATGAGCAGTTCTTC
CASSEGQYNEQFF
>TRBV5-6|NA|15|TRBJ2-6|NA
TGTGCCAGCAGCTTGATACTAGTCGGGGCCAACGTCCTGACTTTC
CASSLILVGANVLTF
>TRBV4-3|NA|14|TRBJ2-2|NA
TGCGCCAGCAGCCCGGGAGAGGACACCGGGGAGCTGTTTTTT
CASSPGEDTGELFF
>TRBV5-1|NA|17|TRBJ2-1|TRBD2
TGCGCCAGCAGCAGAAGTTCTAGCGGGCGTGAGCGCAATGAGCAGTTCTTC
CASSRSSSGRERNEQFF
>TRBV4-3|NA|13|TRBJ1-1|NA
TGCGCCAGCAGCCAAGAGAGGAACACTGAAGCTTTCTTT
CASSQERNTEAFF
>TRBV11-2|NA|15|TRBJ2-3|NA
TGTGCCAGCAGCTTAGGGGGAGCCGACACAGATACGCAGTATTTT
CASSLGGADTDTQYF
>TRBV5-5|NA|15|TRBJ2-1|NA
TGTGCCAGCAGCTTGGGCCCCACAGGGTACAATGAGCAGTTCTTC
CASSLGPTGYNEQFF
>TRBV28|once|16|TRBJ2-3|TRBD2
TGTGCCAGCAGTTCGAGGAGCGGGGGGAGCGCAGATACGCAGTATTTT
CASSSRSGGSADTQYF
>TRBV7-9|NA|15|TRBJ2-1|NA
TGTGCCAGCAGCTTGAGTCTAGCGCAACGGAATGAGCAGTTCTTC
CASSLSLAQRNEQFF
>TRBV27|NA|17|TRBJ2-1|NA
TGTGCCAGCAGTTTAAGCGCCCGGACAGAGACTTACAATGAGCAGTTCTTC
CASSLSARTETYNEQFF